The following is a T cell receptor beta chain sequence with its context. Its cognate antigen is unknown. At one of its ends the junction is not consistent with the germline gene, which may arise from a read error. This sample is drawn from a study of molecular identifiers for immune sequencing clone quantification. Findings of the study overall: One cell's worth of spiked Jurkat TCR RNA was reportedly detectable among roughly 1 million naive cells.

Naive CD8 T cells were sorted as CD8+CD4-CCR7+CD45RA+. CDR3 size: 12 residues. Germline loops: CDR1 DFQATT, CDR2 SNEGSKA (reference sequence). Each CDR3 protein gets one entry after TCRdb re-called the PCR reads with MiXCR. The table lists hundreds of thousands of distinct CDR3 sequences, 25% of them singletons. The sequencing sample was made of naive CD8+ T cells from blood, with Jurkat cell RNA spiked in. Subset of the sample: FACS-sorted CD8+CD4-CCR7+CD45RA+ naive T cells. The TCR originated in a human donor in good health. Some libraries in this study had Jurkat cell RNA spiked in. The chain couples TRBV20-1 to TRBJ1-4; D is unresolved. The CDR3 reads CSARGRIEKLFF. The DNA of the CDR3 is TGCAGTGCCAGAGGGAGGATTGAAAAACTGTTTTTT.